This T cell receptor beta chain was sequenced during a study of blood T cell repertoires in COVID-19. Study-level background: Material from acute and convalescent COVID-19 was sourced from the United States, Italy and Spain. From T cells, B-cell-depleted T cells, or PBMCs came the material, which was cDNA or gDNA.

Germline CDR1 is SGHRS and CDR2 is YFSETQ. The CDR3 loop spans 17 amino acids. V shed 0 bases and J 3 bases; nucleotides not matched to a gene: 9. In the source study's methods: Researchers report that nucleated cell counts were estimated from reference gene primer amplification. This table comes from immunoSEQ multiplex PCR, and its TCRdb copy is limited to in-frame clones, with some not included. V, J and clone size are taken as reported in that table, and D and trimming were inferred from the DNA itself. The sample has 210,000 or so clones; approximately 90% are singletons. This chain uses TRBV5-1 with TRBJ1-5, with 7 positions matching TRBD1. What was sequenced was peripheral blood. The origin of this receptor is a man in his thirties or forties with acute or convalescent COVID-19. In nucleotides, the CDR3 is TGCGCCAGCAGCTTGGGACTTCCGGGACAGACCAATCAGCCCCAGCATTTT. It specifies CASSLGLPGQTNQPQHF.